Following are 7 T cell receptor beta chains from one sample sequenced in a study of identical twins. TCRdb re-called the 5' RACE reads with MiXCR, one entry per CDR3 protein. This table holds 350,000 to 450,000 distinct CDR3 sequences, approximately 17% found once. Specimen: naive T cells sorted from blood. The receptors derive from a man aged 45-60 years in good health.

This clonotype came up many times. The chain has TRBV20-1 and TRBJ2-1; 10 bases are shared with TRBD1. J lost 10 bases, V lost 6 bases, and 9 bases had no gene match. CDR1 DFQATT and CDR2 SNEGSKA come from the germline V gene (reference sequence). The CDR3 covers 13 residues. CDR3 amino acids: CSARQGAGMEQFF. The CDR3 nucleotides are TGCAGTGCGAGACAGGGGGCTGGTATGGAGCAGTTCTTC.

This clonotype showed up many times. The rearrangement joins TRBV6-2 or TRBV6-3 to TRBJ2-7; TRBD2 matches at 13 bases. V dropped 0 bases and J dropped 3; count of bases not matched to a gene: 2. Germline values: CDR1 MNHEY, CDR2 SVGEGT. CDR3 size: 16 residues. The chain's CDR3 is CASSYSRTSGSYEQYF. For the CDR3, the DNA is TGTGCCAGCAGTTACTCTAGGACTAGCGGGAGCTACGAGCAGTACTTC.

Only a few counts were recorded for this clonotype. The rearrangement joins TRBV2 to TRBJ2-7, with D maybe TRBD1 (6 bases). Trimming pared 8 bases from V and 3 bases from J, leaving 17 bases between. Germline V gene sequence: CDR1 SNHLY, CDR2 FYNNEI. The CDR3 is 14 residues long. The CDR3 DNA reads as TGTGCCAGCGGATTGGACAGTAACTTCTACGAGCAGTACTTC. It encodes CASGLDSNFYEQYF.

This chain joins TRBV29-1 and TRBJ2-3; no clear D gene. The CDR3 contains 14 residues. V was clipped by 5 bases and J by 6 bases, with 18 bases between them. The germline gives CDR1 SQVTM, CDR2 ANQGSEA. CDR3 in DNA: TGCAGCGTTACCACTCTAAAATCCACCGATACGCAGTATTTT. Its protein product is CSVTTLKSTDTQYF.

V usage is TRBV2 and J usage is TRBJ2-7; TRBD2 might be the D (6 bases). The V and J ends lost 7 bases and 1 base respectively, with 14 bases between them. This CDR3 comprises 14 residues. Germline V gene data show CDR1 as SNHLY and CDR2 as FYNNEI. DNA of the CDR3: TGTGCCAGCACGGGGACTCCTTTATCCTACGAGCAGTACTTC. Its translation: CASTGTPLSYEQYF.

The V and J genes are TRBV20-1 and TRBJ2-6; D unresolved. The CDR3 loop spans 14 amino acids. Between the trimmed V and J ends, which lost 0 bases and 1 base, there was a span of 4 bases. Germline V CDR1 and CDR2: DFQATT, SNEGSKA (reference sequence). CDR3: CSAREVSGANVLTF. The CDR3 region has the DNA TGCAGTGCTAGAGAGGTTTCTGGGGCCAACGTCCTGACTTTC.

The chain employs TRBV7-9 and TRBJ2-7, with TRBD1 matching over 8 bases. Unmatched junction bases numbered 12, after V lost 4 bases and J lost 1 base. Germline-derived CDR1 and CDR2 are SEHNR and FQNEAQ (reference sequence). This CDR3 is built from 17 residues. The CDR3 DNA follows: TGTGCCAGCAGCTCAGGATACAGGGGGGAGAGGTCCTACGAGCAGTACTTC. Its translation is CASSSGYRGERSYEQYF.